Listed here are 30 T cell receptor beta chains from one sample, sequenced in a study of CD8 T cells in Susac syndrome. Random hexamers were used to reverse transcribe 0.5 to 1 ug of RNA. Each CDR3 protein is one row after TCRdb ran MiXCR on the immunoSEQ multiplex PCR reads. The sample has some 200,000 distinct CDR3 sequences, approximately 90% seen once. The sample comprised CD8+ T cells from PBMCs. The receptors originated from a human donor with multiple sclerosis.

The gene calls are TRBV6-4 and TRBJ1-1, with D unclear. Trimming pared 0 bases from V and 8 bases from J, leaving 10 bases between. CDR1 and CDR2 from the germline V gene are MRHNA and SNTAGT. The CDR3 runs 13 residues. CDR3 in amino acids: CASSDSAVGEAFF. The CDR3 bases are TGTGCCAGCAGTGACTCCGCCGTAGGGGAAGCTTTCTTT.

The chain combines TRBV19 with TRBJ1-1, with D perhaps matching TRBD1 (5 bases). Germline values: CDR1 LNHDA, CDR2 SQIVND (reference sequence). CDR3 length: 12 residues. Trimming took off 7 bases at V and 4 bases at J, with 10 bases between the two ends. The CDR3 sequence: CASTTGGTEAFF. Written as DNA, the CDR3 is TGTGCCAGTACCACCGGGGGCACTGAAGCTTTCTTT.

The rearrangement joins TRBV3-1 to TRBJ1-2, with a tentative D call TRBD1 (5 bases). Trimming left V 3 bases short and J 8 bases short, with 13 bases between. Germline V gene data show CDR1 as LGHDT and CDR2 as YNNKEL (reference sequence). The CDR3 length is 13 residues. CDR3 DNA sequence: TGTGCCAGCAGCCAGGACTGGACACGGGGCTACACCTTC. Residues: CASSQDWTRGYTF.

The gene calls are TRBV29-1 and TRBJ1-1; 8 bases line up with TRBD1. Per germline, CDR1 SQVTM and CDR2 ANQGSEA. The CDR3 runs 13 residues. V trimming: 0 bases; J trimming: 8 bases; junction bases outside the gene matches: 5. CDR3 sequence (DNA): TGCAGCGTTGAAGATGGGACAGGTCCCGAAGCTTTCTTT. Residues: CSVEDGTGPEAFF. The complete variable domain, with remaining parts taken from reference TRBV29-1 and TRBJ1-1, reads SAVISQKPSRDICQRGTSLTIQCQVDSQVTMMFWYRQQPGQSLTLIATANQGSEATYESGFVIDKFPISRPNLTFSTLTVSNMSPEDSSIYLCSVEDGTGPEAFFGQGTRLTVV.

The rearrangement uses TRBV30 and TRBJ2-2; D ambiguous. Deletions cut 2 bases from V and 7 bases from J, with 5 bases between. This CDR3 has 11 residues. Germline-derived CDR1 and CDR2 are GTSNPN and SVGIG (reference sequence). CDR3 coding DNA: TGTGCCTGGAGTTTTGTCGGGGAGCTGTTTTTT. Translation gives CAWSFVGELFF.

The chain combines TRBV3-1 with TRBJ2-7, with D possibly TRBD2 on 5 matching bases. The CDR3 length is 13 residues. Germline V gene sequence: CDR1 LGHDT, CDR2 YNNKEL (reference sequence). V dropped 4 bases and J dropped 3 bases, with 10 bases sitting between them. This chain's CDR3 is CASSPVGNYEQYF. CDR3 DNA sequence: TGTGCCAGCAGCCCCGTCGGGAACTACGAGCAGTACTTC.

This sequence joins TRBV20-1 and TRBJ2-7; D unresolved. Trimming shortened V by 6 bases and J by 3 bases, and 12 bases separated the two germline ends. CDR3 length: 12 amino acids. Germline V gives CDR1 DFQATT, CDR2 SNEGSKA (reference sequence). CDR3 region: CSAPASRYEQYF. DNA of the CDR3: TGCAGTGCACCGGCTAGTCGCTACGAGCAGTACTTC.

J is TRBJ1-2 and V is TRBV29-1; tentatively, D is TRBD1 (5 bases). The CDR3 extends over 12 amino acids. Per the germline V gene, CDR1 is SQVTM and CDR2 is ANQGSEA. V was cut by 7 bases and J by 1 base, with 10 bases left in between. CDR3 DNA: TGCAGCGCCTTGGGGGTTAACTATGGCTACACCTTC. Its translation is CSALGVNYGYTF.

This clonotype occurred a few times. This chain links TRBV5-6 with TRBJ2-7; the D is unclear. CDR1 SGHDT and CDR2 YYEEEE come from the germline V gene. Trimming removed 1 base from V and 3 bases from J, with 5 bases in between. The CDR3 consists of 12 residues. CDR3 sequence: CASSLSDYEQYF. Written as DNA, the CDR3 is TGTGCCAGCAGCTTGTCTGACTACGAGCAGTACTTC.

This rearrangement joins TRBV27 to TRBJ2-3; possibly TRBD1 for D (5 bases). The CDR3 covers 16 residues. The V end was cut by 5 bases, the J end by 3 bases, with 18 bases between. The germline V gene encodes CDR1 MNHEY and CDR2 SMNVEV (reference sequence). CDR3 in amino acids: CASSPPRAGPTDTQYF. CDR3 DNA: TGTGCCAGCAGTCCCCCCAGGGCAGGGCCTACAGATACGCAGTATTTT.

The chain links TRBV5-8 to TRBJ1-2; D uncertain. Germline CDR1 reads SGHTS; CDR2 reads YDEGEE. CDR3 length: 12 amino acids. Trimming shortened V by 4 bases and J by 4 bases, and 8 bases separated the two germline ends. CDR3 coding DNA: TGTGCCAGCAGCACCCTGGCCTATGGCTACACCTTC. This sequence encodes CASSTLAYGYTF.

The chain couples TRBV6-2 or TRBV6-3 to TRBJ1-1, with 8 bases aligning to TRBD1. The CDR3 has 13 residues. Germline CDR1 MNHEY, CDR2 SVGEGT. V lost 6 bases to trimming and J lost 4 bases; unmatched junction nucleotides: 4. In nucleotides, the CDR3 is TGTGCCAGCAGGAACGACAGGGGCACTGAAGCTTTCTTT. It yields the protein CASRNDRGTEAFF.

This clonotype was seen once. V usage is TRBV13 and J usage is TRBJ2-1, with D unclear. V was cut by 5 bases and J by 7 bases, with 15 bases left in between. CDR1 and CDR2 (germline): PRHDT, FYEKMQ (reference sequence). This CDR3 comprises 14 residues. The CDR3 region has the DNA TGTGCCAGCAGCCCGGACCCGGCTGGGAATGAGCAGTTCTTC. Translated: CASSPDPAGNEQFF.

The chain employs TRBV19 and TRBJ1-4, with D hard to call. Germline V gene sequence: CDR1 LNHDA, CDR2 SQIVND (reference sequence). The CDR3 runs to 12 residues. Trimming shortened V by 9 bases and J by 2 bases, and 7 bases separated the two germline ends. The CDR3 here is CASRGTNEKLFF. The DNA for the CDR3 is TGTGCCAGCCGCGGTACTAATGAAAAACTGTTTTTT.

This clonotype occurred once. The DNA for the CDR3 is TGTGCCAGCAGCCTACCCGCCAAGGGGTTAGCGGGGGGGCCCGGTGAGCAGTACTTC. It codes for CASSLPAKGLAGGPGEQYF. This sequence joins TRBV7-9 and TRBJ2-7, with 11 bases identical to TRBD2. This CDR3 has 19 amino acids. The germline V gene has CDR1 SEHNR and CDR2 FQNEAQ (reference sequence). V was pared by 5 bases and J by 7 bases, with 22 bases of the junction left unmatched.

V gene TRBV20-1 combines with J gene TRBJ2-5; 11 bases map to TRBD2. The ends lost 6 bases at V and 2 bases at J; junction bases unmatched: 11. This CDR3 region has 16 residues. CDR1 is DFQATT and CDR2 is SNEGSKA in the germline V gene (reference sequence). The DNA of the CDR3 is TGCAGTGCGGCCCCCCCGACTAGCGGGGAACAAGAGACCCAGTACTTC. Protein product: CSAAPPTSGEQETQYF.

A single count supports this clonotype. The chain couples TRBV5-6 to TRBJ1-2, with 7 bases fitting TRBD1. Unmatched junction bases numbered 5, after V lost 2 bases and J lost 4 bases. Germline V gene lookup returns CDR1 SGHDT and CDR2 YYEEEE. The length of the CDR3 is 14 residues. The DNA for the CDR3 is TGTGCCAGCAGCTTAGGCCAGGGGGGCTATGGCTACACCTTC. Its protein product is CASSLGQGGYGYTF.

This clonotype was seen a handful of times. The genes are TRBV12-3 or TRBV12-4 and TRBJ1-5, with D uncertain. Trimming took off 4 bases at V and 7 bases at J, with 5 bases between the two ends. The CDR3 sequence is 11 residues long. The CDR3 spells CASSSGQPQHF. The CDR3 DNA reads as TGTGCCAGCAGTTCGGGCCAGCCCCAGCATTTT.

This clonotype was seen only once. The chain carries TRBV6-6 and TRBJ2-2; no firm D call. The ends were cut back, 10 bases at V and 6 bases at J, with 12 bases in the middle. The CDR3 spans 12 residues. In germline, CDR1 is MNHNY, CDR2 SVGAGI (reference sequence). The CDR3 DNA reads TGTGCCATCACCTCCGAGTCCGGGGAGCTGTTTTTT. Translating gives CAITSESGELFF.

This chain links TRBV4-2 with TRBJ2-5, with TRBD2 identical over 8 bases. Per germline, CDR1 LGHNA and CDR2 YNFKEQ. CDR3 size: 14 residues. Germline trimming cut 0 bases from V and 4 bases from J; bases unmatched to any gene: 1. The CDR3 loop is CASSQEAGAETQYF. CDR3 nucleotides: TGTGCCAGCAGCCAAGAAGCGGGAGCAGAGACCCAGTACTTC.

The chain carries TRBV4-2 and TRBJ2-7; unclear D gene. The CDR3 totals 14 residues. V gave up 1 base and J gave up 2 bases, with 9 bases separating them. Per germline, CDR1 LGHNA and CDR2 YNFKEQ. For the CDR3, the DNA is TGTGCCAGCAGCCAAGGGTCTGGGACCTACGAGCAGTACTTC. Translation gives CASSQGSGTYEQYF.

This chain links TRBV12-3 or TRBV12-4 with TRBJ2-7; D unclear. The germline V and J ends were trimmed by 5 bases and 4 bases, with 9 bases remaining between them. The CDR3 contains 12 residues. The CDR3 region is CASSTVPYEQYF. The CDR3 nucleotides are TGTGCCAGCAGTACAGTCCCTTACGAGCAGTACTTC.

The CDR3 protein is CAWKGGGGELFF. DNA for the CDR3: TGTGCCTGGAAAGGGGGAGGCGGGGAGCTGTTTTTT. This chain links TRBV30 with TRBJ2-2; D possibly uses TRBD1 or TRBD2 (6 bases each). V was cut by 4 bases and J by 7 bases, with 10 bases left in between. Looked up from germline, CDR1 is GTSNPN and CDR2 is SVGIG (reference sequence). CDR3 length: 12 residues.

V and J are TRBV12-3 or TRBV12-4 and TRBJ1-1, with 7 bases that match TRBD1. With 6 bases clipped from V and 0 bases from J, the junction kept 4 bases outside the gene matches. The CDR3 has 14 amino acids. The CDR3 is CASRRTGLNTEAFF. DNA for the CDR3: TGTGCCAGCAGGAGGACAGGACTGAACACTGAAGCTTTCTTT.

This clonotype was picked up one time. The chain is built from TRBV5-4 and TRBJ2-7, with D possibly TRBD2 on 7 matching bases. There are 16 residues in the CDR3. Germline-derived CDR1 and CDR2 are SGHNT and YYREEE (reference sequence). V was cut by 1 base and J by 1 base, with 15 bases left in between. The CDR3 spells CASSLRGGQMSYEQYF. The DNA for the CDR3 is TGTGCCAGCAGCTTGAGGGGGGGGCAGATGTCCTACGAGCAGTACTTC.

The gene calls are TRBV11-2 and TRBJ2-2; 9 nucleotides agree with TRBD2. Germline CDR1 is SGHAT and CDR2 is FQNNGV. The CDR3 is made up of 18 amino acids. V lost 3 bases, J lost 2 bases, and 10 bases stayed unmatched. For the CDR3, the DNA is TGTGCCAGCAGCTTTGGTGGCGCGGGAGGGGTCAACACCGGGGAGCTGTTTTTT. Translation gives CASSFGGAGGVNTGELFF.

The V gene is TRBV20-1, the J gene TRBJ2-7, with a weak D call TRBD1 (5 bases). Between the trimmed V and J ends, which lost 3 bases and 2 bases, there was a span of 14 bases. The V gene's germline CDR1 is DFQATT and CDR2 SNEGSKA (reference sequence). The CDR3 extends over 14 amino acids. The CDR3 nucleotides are TGCAGTGCTAGGTTGAAGGGGTTGGCCTACGAGCAGTACTTC. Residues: CSARLKGLAYEQYF.

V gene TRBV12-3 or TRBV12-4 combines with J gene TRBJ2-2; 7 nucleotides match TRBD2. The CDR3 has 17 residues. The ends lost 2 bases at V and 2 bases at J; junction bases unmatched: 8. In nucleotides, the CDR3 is TGTGCCAGCAGTTTACCCAGACTAGCCGACAACACCGGGGAGCTGTTTTTT. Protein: CASSLPRLADNTGELFF.

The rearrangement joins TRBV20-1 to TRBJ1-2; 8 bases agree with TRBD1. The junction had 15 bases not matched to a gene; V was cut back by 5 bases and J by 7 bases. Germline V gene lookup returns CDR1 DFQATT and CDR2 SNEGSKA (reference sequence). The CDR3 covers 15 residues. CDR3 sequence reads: CSADPPTGEGIGYTF. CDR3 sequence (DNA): TGCAGTGCTGATCCTCCGACAGGGGAAGGAATTGGCTACACCTTC.

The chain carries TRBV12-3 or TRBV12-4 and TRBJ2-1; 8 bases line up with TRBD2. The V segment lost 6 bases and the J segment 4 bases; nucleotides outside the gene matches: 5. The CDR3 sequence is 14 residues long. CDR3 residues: CASRSGGQYNEQFF. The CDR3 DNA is TGTGCCAGCAGGAGCGGGGGCCAATACAATGAGCAGTTCTTC.